The T cell receptor (beta chain) described here comes from a study of cytomegalovirus exposure and HLA in healthy donors. For the study at large: The approximately 120 validation repertoires were produced on the same platform as the 720 or so repertoires of the first cohort. This was reported in a later analysis.

On this clone itself: The antigen remains undetermined.

Produced via immunoSEQ multiplex PCR; TCRdb's table is partial and in-frame only. The profile shows about 150,000 clones, around 84% of them singletons. Germline trimming cut 3 bases from V and 3 bases from J; bases unmatched to any gene: 6. The CDR3 extends over 15 amino acids. CDR1 and CDR2 from the germline V gene are SGHRS and YFSETQ. Whole-study results and caveats: Most observed TCR sequences were rare, whereas some public TCRs were detected in many donors.

The chain combines TRBV5-1 with TRBJ1-1, with 9 bases aligning to TRBD1. The receptor comes from a human donor in good health. Sequencing was done on a sample of PBMCs. The DNA of the CDR3 is TGCGCCAGCAGCTCCCCCGACAGGGGGGACACTGAAGCTTTCTTT. Amino acid sequence: CASSSPDRGDTEAFF.